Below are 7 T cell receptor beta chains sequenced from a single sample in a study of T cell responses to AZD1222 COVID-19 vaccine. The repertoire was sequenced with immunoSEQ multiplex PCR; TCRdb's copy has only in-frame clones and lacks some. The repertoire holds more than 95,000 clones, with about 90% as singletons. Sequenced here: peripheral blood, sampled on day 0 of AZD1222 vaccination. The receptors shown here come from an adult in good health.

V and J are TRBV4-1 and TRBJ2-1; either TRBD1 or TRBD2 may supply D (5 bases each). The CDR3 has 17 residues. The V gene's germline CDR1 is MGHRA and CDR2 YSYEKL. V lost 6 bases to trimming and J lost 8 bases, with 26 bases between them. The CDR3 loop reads CASRSPGRSRTSYEQFF. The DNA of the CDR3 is TGCGCCAGCAGATCGCCGGGGCGAAGCCGGACCAGCTATGAGCAGTTCTTC.

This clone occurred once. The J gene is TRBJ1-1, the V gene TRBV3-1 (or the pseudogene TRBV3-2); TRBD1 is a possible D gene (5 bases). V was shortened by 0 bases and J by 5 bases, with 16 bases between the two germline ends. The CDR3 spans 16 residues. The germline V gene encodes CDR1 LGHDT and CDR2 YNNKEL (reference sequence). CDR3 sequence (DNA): TGTGCCAGCAGCCAAGAGTTCTGTCAGGGAGGTACTGAAGCTTTCTTT. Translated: CASSQEFCQGGTEAFF.

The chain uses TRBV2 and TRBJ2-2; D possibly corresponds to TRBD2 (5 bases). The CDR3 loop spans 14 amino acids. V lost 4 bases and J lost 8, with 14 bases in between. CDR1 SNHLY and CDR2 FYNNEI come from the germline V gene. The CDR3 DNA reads TGTGCCAGCAGTGTGTACTCCCGAGGGGGGGAGCTGTTTTTT. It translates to CASSVYSRGGELFF.

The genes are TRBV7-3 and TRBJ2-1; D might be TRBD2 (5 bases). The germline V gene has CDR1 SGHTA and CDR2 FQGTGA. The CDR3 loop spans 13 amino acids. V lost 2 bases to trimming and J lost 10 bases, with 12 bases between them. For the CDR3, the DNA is TGTGCCAGCAGCTTACCTAACCGCGGGGAGCAGTTCTTC. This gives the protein CASSLPNRGEQFF.

In DNA form, the CDR3 reads TGTGCCAGCAGTTTAATGGTGTCTCAGCCCCAGCATTTT. It is translated as CASSLMVSQPQHF. The chain uses TRBV12-3 or TRBV12-4 and TRBJ1-5; unclear D gene. Trimming shortened V by 2 bases and J by 6 bases, and 8 bases separated the two germline ends. This CDR3 spans 13 amino acids.

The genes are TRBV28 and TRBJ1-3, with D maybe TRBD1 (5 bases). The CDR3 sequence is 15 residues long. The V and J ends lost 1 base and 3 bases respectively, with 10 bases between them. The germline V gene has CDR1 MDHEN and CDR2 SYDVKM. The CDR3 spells CASSLLGVGGNTIYF. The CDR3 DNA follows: TGTGCCAGCAGTTTATTGGGGGTTGGTGGAAACACCATATATTTT.

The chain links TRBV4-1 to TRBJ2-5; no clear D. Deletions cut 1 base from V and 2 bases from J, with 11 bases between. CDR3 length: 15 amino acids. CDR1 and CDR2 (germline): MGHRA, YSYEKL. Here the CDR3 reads CASSQGLTAQETQYF. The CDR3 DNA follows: TGCGCCAGCAGCCAAGGACTCACAGCTCAAGAGACCCAGTACTTC.